This T cell receptor (beta chain) came from a study of read filtering for tumor transcriptome and immune sequencing. The wider study: Fewer than 10 patients were R-ISS I, about 16 were R-ISS II, roughly 7 were R-ISS III. DNase treatment preceded whole-transcriptome library preparation. Study-level results: Sorted CD138-negative bone marrow cells were not purified T cells.

This clonotype was seen many times. Antigen: not known. The V and J ends lost 4 bases and 6 bases respectively, with 11 bases between them. This CDR3 has 12 residues. From germline, CDR1 is SQVTM and CDR2 ANQGSEA. This library used 300 to 500 ng RNA and molecular barcoded adaptors spanning alpha/delta and beta/gamma chains. TCRdb called the reads again in MiXCR, with one record for every CDR3 protein. Among 90,000 to 95,000 distinct CDR3 sequences listed, 20% to 25% were seen once. The chain combines TRBV29-1 with TRBJ2-3; D is unclear. The source is a donor aged 40 or older with multiple myeloma. Sample: a population of CD138-negative cells sorted from bone marrow. For the CDR3, the DNA is TGCAGCGTTGTGGTGTCTATGGATACGCAGTATTTT. It specifies CSVVVSMDTQYF.